A selection of T cell receptor beta chains follows, all from one sample in a study of vaccination effects on CD4 cells after COVID-19. Method: immunoSEQ multiplex PCR; TCRdb's copy keeps in-frame clones and lacks some. This repertoire shows about 71,000 clones, 80% found once; its top ten account for approximately 12%. These receptors lack a known antigen. The material sequenced was CD4+ T cells from PBMCs cultured with SARS-CoV-2 spike peptides, taken before COVID-19 vaccination. Every receptor here comes from a human donor who received a COVID-19 vaccine. The CDR3 runs from the conserved cysteine through the conserved F or W. D genes are given only for firm matches. Clone size appears in some rows only: once, few, many, or a class for an expanded clone.

>TRBJ1-1|.|TRBV27|TRBD1
CASSNGQGRTEAFF
TGTGCCAGCAGCAACGGACAGGGGCGGACTGAAGCTTTCTTT
>TRBJ2-1|.|TRBV7-2|TRBD2
CASSFVAGREQFF
TGTGCCAGCAGCTTCGTAGCGGGGCGTGAGCAGTTCTTC
>TRBJ1-1|.|TRBV3-1/TRBV3-2|TRBD1
CASSAPILGLGTGLTRLGTEAFF
TGTGCCAGCAGCGCCCCCATTCTCGGTCTCGGGACAGGGTTGACCCGTCTGGGAACTGAAGCTTTCTTT
>TRBJ2-4|once|TRBV30|.
CAWGSRDLAKNIQYF
TGTGCCTGGGGTTCTAGGGACCTAGCCAAAAACATTCAGTACTTC
>TRBJ2-1|few|TRBV3-1/TRBV3-2|TRBD2
CASSLYAGGGEQFF
TGTGCCAGCAGTCTATACGCGGGAGGAGGTGAGCAGTTCTTC
>TRBJ2-2|.|TRBV27|TRBD1
CASSLDGQGRTGELFF
TGTGCCAGCAGCTTAGACGGACAGGGAAGAACCGGGGAGCTGTTTTTT
>TRBJ1-2|.|TRBV15|TRBD1
CATSRGSIGDRGFGGYTF
TGTGCCACCAGCAGAGGGTCGATTGGGGACAGGGGTTTCGGCGGCTACACCTTC
>TRBJ1-1|.|TRBV9|TRBD1
CASSVDRGLTEAFF
TGTGCCAGCAGCGTAGACAGGGGGCTAACTGAAGCTTTCTTT
>TRBJ1-5|.|TRBV9|.
CASSGRAGTNQPQHF
TGTGCCAGCAGCGGACGGGCAGGGACAAATCAGCCCCAGCATTTT
>TRBJ2-1|.|TRBV24-1|.
CATSDSYYNEQFF
TGTGCCACCAGTGACTCGTACTACAATGAGCAGTTCTTC
>TRBJ2-5|.|TRBV5-1|TRBD1
CASSPGTGRQETQYF
TGCGCCAGCAGCCCCGGGACAGGGCGCCAAGAGACCCAGTACTTC
>TRBJ1-1|once|TRBV11-2|.
CASRALGQGERDTEAFF
TGTGCCAGCAGGGCCCTGGGGCAGGGTGAGCGGGACACTGAAGCTTTCTTT
>TRBJ1-5|.|TRBV4-1|.
CASSQGQGPQPQHF
TGCGCCAGCAGCCAAGGTCAGGGACCTCAGCCCCAGCATTTT
>TRBJ1-1|.|TRBV29-1|.
CSVRTDKNTEAFF
TGCAGCGTTCGTACAGACAAGAACACTGAAGCTTTCTTT
>TRBJ1-1|once|TRBV7-2|.
CASSLDGGLMNTEAFF
TGTGCCAGCAGCTTAGATGGAGGCCTCATGAACACTGAAGCTTTCTTT